This T cell receptor (beta chain) was captured in a study of T cell clusters in autoimmune cytopenias. The wider study: Per sample, median TRB depth was 51,575 reads, yielding a median about 2,400 distinct clonotypes.

Some 40,000 genome equivalents of blood DNA were amplified for TRB. TRB rearrangements were amplified by touch-down multiplex PCR with mixed TRB-A/B primers. Using the multiplex PCR reads, TCRdb records one entry per CDR3 protein without DNA. The sample table includes 2,000 to 2,500 distinct CDR3 sequences. This clonotype ranks as large (0.1 to 1%) in terms of frequency. Germline CDR1 and CDR2: MNHEY and SVGAGI. The CDR3 is 13 amino acids. In addition, the sample was reused for a study of T cell repertoires in aging, cancer and after chemotherapy. That report adds: Clear clonal overlap appeared across healthy donor samples taken over several months to years.

What was sequenced was peripheral blood. The clonotype comes from a human donor in good health. The chain is built from TRBV6-5 and TRBJ2-4; TCRdb proposes TRBD1, but this gene call is untestable without DNA. The chain's CDR3 is CASSRTRGHIQYF.